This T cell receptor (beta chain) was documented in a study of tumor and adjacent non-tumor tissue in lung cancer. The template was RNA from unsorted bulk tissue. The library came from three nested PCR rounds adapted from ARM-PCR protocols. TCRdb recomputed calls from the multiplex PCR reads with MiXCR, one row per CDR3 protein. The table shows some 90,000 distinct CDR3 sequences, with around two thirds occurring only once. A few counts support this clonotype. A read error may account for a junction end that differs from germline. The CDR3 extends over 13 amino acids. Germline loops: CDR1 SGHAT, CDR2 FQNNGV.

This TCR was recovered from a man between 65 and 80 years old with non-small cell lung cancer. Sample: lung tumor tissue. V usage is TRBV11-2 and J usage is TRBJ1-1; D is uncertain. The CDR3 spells CASSSRFGAEAFF. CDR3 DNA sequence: TGTGCCAGTAGCTCGCGTTTTGGGGCTGAAGCTTTCTTT.